These 25 T cell receptor beta chains were all obtained from the same sample, sequenced in a study of blood T cells in healthy people across ages. For the second PCR, which ran for 7 to 11 cycles, a sample-barcoded 5' primer and a J-beta primer mix were used. TCRdb redid the calling of the 5' RACE reads with MiXCR, one entry per CDR3 protein. This table has almost 800,000 distinct CDR3 sequences, roughly 60% appearing once. The sample was blood. The receptors shown here come from a man aged 25-45 years in good health.

The V call is TRBV9, the J call TRBJ2-4; TRBD2 aligns across 9 bases. This CDR3 contains 12 residues. Trimming removed 2 bases from V and 13 bases from J; junction bases left unmatched: 4. Germline V gives CDR1 SGDLS, CDR2 YYNGEE. In DNA form, the CDR3 reads TGTGCCAGCAGCGTGGCGGGAGGGCTGCAGTACTTC. Encoded protein: CASSVAGGLQYF. Full variable domain (remainder filled in from reference TRBV9 and TRBJ2-4): DSGVTQTPKHLITATGQRVTLRCSPRSGDLSVYWYQQSLDQGLQFLIQYYNGEERAKGNILERFSAQQFPDLHSELNLSSLELGDSALYFCASSVAGGLQYFGAGTRLSVL.

The J gene is TRBJ2-7, the V gene TRBV21-1; the D call TRBD2 from the table was never checked on the DNA. TRBV21-1 is a pseudogene segment. The CDR3 is 14 residues long. In DNA form, the CDR3 reads TGTGCCAGCAGCTTCCGGACTATTTCCTACGAGCAGTACTTC. Translating gives CASSFRTISYEQYF.

The chain combines TRBV6-1 with TRBJ2-3, with D uncertain. Trimming took 6 bases from V and 0 from J, leaving 10 bases between them. The CDR3 runs 14 residues. The germline CDR1 and CDR2 sequences are MNHNS and SASEGT. The CDR3 bases are TGTGCCAGCAGGACCCTCTCCAGCACAGATACGCAGTATTTT. Its protein product is CASRTLSSTDTQYF.

This clonotype was observed a handful of times. The chain combines TRBV12-3 or TRBV12-4 with TRBJ2-1; 9 nucleotides agree with TRBD1. There are 15 residues in the CDR3. V shed 2 bases, J shed 5 bases, and the junction held 4 bases outside the gene matches. The CDR3 loop reads CASSLRDRANNEQFF. The CDR3 nucleotides read TGTGCCAGCAGTTTAAGGGACAGGGCGAACAATGAGCAGTTCTTC.

The chain links TRBV15 to TRBJ2-1; D might be TRBD2 (6 bases). This CDR3 comprises 15 residues. Germline assignment: CDR1 LNHNV and CDR2 YYDKDF (reference sequence). Trimming pared 6 bases from V and 7 bases from J, leaving 19 bases between. The CDR3 coding sequence is TGTGCCACCAGTCTTACGGGAGTTCAAGTGAATGAGCAGTTCTTC. This gives the protein CATSLTGVQVNEQFF.

CDR3 sequence reads: CASVTGSPPLHF. CDR3 nucleotide sequence: TGTGCCAGCGTTACAGGGTCCCCACCCCTCCACTTT. This chain joins TRBV12-3 or TRBV12-4 and TRBJ1-6, with D possibly being TRBD1 (6 bases). CDR3 size: 12 residues. V was shortened by 8 bases and J by 11 bases, with 13 bases between the two germline ends.

A few counts support this clonotype. The chain has TRBV14 and TRBJ1-2, with D possibly matching TRBD1 (6 bases). The length of the CDR3 is 15 residues. V lost 0 bases to trimming and J lost 7 bases, with 15 bases between them. From germline, CDR1 is SGHDN and CDR2 FVKESK. CDR3 sequence: CASSQDLRGRGGYTF. The CDR3 nucleotides read TGTGCCAGCAGCCAAGATTTACGGGGGCGCGGTGGCTACACCTTC.

V usage is TRBV20-1 and J usage is TRBJ2-7; D is unclear. Germline loops: CDR1 DFQATT, CDR2 SNEGSKA (reference sequence). Trimming left V 0 bases short and J 0 bases short, with 12 bases between. The CDR3 has 15 amino acids. CDR3 loop: CSARDWQVDSYEQYF. DNA of the CDR3: TGCAGTGCTAGAGATTGGCAGGTGGACTCCTACGAGCAGTACTTC.

The CDR3 DNA sequence: TGTGCCAGCAGCTTAGTTCCTAGCGGGGGATTAGATACGCAGTATTTT. Translation gives CASSLVPSGGLDTQYF. V is TRBV7-2 and J is TRBJ2-3, with 10 bases lining up with TRBD2. The V gene's germline CDR1 is SGHTA and CDR2 FQGNSA. After removal of 1 base from V and 5 bases from J, the junction contained 6 bases not matched to a gene. CDR3 size: 16 residues.

The chain employs TRBV29-1 and TRBJ2-4; D perhaps matches TRBD2 (6 bases). Germline V gives CDR1 SQVTM, CDR2 ANQGSEA. The ends were cut back, 4 bases at V and 0 bases at J, with 13 bases in the middle. This CDR3 comprises 15 residues. The CDR3 DNA reads TGCAGCGTTGTGGGAGGATCGCGAGCCAAAAACATTCAGTACTTC. It encodes CSVVGGSRAKNIQYF. Using reference TRBV29-1 and TRBJ2-4 for the parts outside the CDR3, the full variable domain is SAVISQKPSRDICQRGTSLTIQCQVDSQVTMMFWYRQQPGQSLTLIATANQGSEATYESGFVIDKFPISRPNLTFSTLTVSNMSPEDSSIYLCSVVGGSRAKNIQYFGAGTRLSVL.

The gene calls are TRBV11-1 and TRBJ2-3; TRBD2 aligns across 12 bases. J gave up 2 bases and V 5 bases, and 5 bases lay outside the gene matches. CDR3 length: 16 residues. Per germline, CDR1 SGHAT and CDR2 FQDESV (reference sequence). The CDR3 DNA is TGTGCCAGCAGCGGTGGACTAGCGGGAATCACAGATACGCAGTATTTT. It translates to CASSGGLAGITDTQYF.

The chain joins TRBV6-2 or TRBV6-3 to TRBJ1-6, with D unresolved. This CDR3 region has 17 residues. The germline V and J ends were trimmed by 1 base and 0 bases, with 10 bases remaining between them. Germline V CDR1 and CDR2: MNHEY, SVGEGT. CDR3 nucleotide sequence: TGTGCCAGCAGTTACTTCTCCGGGAGCTCCTATAATTCACCCCTCCACTTT. Residues: CASSYFSGSSYNSPLHF.

This clonotype was counted once. This chain connects TRBV27 to TRBJ2-5; D uncertain. The V gene lost 8 bases and the J gene lost 0 bases, with 10 bases spanning the gap. The CDR3 is 13 amino acids. The germline CDR1 and CDR2 sequences are MNHEY and SMNVEV (reference sequence). CDR3 residues: CASGTQYQETQYF. The CDR3 DNA follows: TGTGCCAGCGGCACCCAGTACCAAGAGACCCAGTACTTC.

V is TRBV7-2 and J is TRBJ2-1; D gene uncertain. V lost 5 bases and J lost 0, with 11 bases in between. Germline CDR1 reads SGHTA; CDR2 reads FQGNSA. The CDR3 is made up of 15 amino acids. CDR3 sequence (DNA): TGTGCCAGCAGCCCCGACGTTAGCTCCTACAATGAGCAGTTCTTC. This encodes CASSPDVSSYNEQFF.

CDR3 region: CASSEGDGELFF. CDR3 DNA sequence: TGTGCCAGCAGTGAAGGGGACGGGGAGCTGTTTTTT. This chain joins TRBV25-1 and TRBJ2-2; D call uncertain. With 2 bases removed from V and 7 bases from J, the gap between germline ends came to 5 bases. Germline loops: CDR1 MGHDK, CDR2 SYGVNS. CDR3 size: 12 residues.

This clonotype has at least ten counts. This sequence joins TRBV7-2 and TRBJ2-1, with TRBD1 identical over 8 bases. CDR1 and CDR2 from the germline V gene are SGHTA and FQGNSA. This CDR3 comprises 15 residues. Unmatched junction bases numbered 7, after V lost 3 bases and J lost 6 bases. The CDR3 protein is CASSFTGTGFNEQFF. CDR3 coding DNA: TGTGCCAGCAGCTTCACCGGGACAGGCTTCAATGAGCAGTTCTTC.

This clonotype has just a few counts. The rearrangement links TRBV29-1 to TRBJ2-7, with D uncertain. The CDR3 length is 13 residues. Trimming shortened V by 2 bases and J by 5 bases, and 13 bases separated the two germline ends. Per germline, CDR1 SQVTM and CDR2 ANQGSEA. The CDR3 region is CSVEREPGDEQYF. CDR3 coding DNA: TGCAGCGTTGAACGAGAGCCAGGAGACGAGCAGTACTTC.

The chain employs TRBV20-1 and TRBJ2-5; 7 nucleotides align to TRBD2. The CDR3 has 12 amino acids. V trimming: 0 bases; J trimming: 7 bases; junction bases outside the gene matches: 2. Germline V lookup: CDR1 DFQATT, CDR2 SNEGSKA (reference sequence). The CDR3 protein is CSARDPGGTQYF. CDR3 bases: TGCAGTGCTAGAGATCCGGGGGGGACCCAGTACTTC.

The CDR3 DNA reads as TGTGCCACCAGCAGCCGGGCAGGGGAGACAGATACGCAGTATTTT. This gives the protein CATSSRAGETDTQYF. The chain links TRBV15 to TRBJ2-3; a weak D match, TRBD1 (6 bases). The CDR3 covers 15 residues. CDR1 LNHNV and CDR2 YYDKDF come from the germline V gene (reference sequence). V shed 3 bases and J shed 3 bases, with 13 bases lying between them.

The V call is TRBV18, the J call TRBJ2-7; 8 bases line up with TRBD1. Losses at the gene ends were 3 bases for V and 4 bases for J; bases not matched to a gene: 8. Germline V lookup: CDR1 KGHSH, CDR2 LQKENI. The CDR3 loop spans 15 amino acids. The DNA for the CDR3 is TGTGCCAGCTCACCGACACGGGACAGGAGTTACGAGCAGTACTTC. Translating gives CASSPTRDRSYEQYF.

The V gene is TRBV13, the J gene TRBJ2-1; 7 bases fit TRBD2. The CDR3 length is 15 residues. Trimming removed 6 bases from V and 0 bases from J; junction bases left unmatched: 5. From germline, CDR1 is PRHDT and CDR2 FYEKMQ (reference sequence). This CDR3 reads CASRLGGGSYNEQFF. CDR3 in DNA: TGTGCCAGCAGGTTGGGGGGGGGCTCCTACAATGAGCAGTTCTTC.

This chain uses TRBV28 with TRBJ1-1, with 9 bases aligning to TRBD1. The CDR3 contains 15 residues. Germline lookup yields CDR1 MDHEN and CDR2 SYDVKM. The V and J ends lost 4 bases and 1 base, in that order; junction bases with no gene match: 4. CDR3 in DNA: TGTGCCAGCAGTTGGGACAGGGAAGAGAACACTGAAGCTTTCTTT. Translating it yields CASSWDREENTEAFF. Using reference TRBV28 and TRBJ1-1 for the parts outside the CDR3, the full variable domain is DVKVTQSSRYLVKRTGEKVFLECVQDMDHENMFWYRQDPGLGLRLIYFSYDVKMKEKGDIPEGYSVSREKKERFSLILESASTNQTSMYLCASSWDREENTEAFFGQGTRLTVV.

V gene TRBV11-2 combines with J gene TRBJ2-5, with unresolved D. Trimming shortened V by 5 bases and J by 11 bases, and 21 bases separated the two germline ends. CDR3 length: 14 amino acids. Germline V gene data show CDR1 as SGHAT and CDR2 as FQNNGV. The CDR3 nucleotides read TGTGCCAGCAGCCTCAGGATTGGCGGTGTAGAGCAGTACTTC. This encodes CASSLRIGGVEQYF.

This clonotype has more than one count but fewer than ten. A much larger clone differs by one base, so this may be a read error. The CDR3: CASRDLRSGEQYF. The CDR3 coding sequence is TGTGCCAGCCGAGACCTAAGGAGTGGTGAGCAGTACTTC. The chain is built from TRBV2 and TRBJ2-5, with unresolved D. Trimming cost V 8 bases and J 11 bases, with 21 bases left between them. CDR1 SNHLY and CDR2 FYNNEI come from the germline V gene. The CDR3 consists of 13 residues.

This rearrangement joins TRBV5-8 to TRBJ1-4; TRBD1 matches at 11 bases. This CDR3 region has 15 residues. Trimming cost V 5 bases and J 7 bases; bases outside gene matches: 7. In germline, CDR1 is SGHTS, CDR2 YDEGEE. CDR3: CASSPTGQGGEKLFF. The CDR3 bases are TGTGCCAGCAGTCCAACGGGACAGGGGGGTGAAAAACTGTTTTTT.